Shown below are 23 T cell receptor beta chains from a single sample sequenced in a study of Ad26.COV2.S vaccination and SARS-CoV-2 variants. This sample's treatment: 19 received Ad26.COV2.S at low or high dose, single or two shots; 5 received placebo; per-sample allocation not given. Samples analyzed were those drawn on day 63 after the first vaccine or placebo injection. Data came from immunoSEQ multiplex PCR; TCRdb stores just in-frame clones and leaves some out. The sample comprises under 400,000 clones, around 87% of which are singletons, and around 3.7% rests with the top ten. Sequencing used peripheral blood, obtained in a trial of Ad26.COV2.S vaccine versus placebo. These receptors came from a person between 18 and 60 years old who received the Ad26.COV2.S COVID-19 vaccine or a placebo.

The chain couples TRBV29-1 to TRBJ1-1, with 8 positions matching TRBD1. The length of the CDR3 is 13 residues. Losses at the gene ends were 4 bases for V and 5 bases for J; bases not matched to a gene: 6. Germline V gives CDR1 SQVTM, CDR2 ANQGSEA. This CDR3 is CSVARGRRTEAFF. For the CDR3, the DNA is TGCAGCGTTGCCAGGGGGCGCCGGACTGAAGCTTTCTTT.

CDR3 DNA: TGCGCCAGCAGTGAGATGGTCCCCTCCAATGAGCAGTTCTTC. It specifies CASSEMVPSNEQFF. The chain uses TRBV10-1 and TRBJ2-1; D remains unclear. Germline V gene sequence: CDR1 WNHNN, CDR2 SYGVQD (reference sequence). This CDR3 is built from 14 residues. V lost 2 bases, J lost 6 bases, and 11 bases lay in between.

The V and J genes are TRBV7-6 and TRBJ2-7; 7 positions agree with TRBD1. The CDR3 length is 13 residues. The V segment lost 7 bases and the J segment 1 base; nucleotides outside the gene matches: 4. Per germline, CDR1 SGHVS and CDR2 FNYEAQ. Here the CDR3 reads CASNTGDSYEQYF. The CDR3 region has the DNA TGTGCCAGCAACACAGGGGATTCCTACGAGCAGTACTTC.

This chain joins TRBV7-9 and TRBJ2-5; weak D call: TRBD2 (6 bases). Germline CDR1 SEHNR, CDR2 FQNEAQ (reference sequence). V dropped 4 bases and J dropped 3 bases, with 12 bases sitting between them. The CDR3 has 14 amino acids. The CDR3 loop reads CASSYRDSKETQYF. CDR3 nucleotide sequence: TGTGCCAGCAGCTACCGGGACTCTAAAGAGACCCAGTACTTC.

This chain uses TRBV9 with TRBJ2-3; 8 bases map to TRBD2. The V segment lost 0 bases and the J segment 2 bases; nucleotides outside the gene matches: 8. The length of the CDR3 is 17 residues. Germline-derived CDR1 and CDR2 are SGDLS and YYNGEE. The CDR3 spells CASSVELQAGATDTQYF. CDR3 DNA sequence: TGTGCCAGCAGCGTAGAACTCCAAGCGGGGGCCACAGATACGCAGTATTTT.

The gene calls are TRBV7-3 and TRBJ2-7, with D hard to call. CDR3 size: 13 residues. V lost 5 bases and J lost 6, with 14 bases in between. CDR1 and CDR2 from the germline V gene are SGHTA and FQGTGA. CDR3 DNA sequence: TGTGCCAGCAGCCCCAAGGGCCTGGCCGAGCAGTACTTC. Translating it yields CASSPKGLAEQYF.

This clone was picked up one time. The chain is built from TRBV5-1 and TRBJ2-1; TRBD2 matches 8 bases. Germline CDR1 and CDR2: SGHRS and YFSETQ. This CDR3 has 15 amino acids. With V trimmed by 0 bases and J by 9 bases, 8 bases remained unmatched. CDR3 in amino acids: CASSLASGGKGEQFF. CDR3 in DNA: TGCGCCAGCAGCTTGGCTTCGGGGGGGAAAGGTGAGCAGTTCTTC.

This CDR3 is CASSLRRGVAGELFF. The CDR3, as DNA: TGTGCCAGCAGCCTTCGGCGGGGGGTAGCCGGGGAGCTGTTTTTT. J is TRBJ2-2 and V is TRBV7-9, with TRBD2 identical over 8 bases. The J segment lost 6 bases and the V segment lost 5 bases, leaving 8 bases of the junction unmatched. The CDR3 is 15 amino acids. The germline CDR1 and CDR2 sequences are SEHNR and FQNEAQ (reference sequence).

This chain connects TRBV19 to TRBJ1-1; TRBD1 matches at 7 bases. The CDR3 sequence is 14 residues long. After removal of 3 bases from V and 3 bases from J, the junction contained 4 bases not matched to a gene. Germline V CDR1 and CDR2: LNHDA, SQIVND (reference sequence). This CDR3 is CASSILDRDTEAFF. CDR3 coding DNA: TGTGCCAGTAGTATCCTCGACAGGGACACTGAAGCTTTCTTT.

The CDR3 is CARSRAGLTDTQYF. CDR3 DNA sequence: TGTGCCAGAAGCCGAGCGGGGCTCACAGATACGCAGTATTTT. The V call is TRBV5-3, the J call TRBJ2-3; 7 bases are shared with TRBD2. TRBV5-3 is an ORF for which the function is uncertain. CDR3 length equals 14 residues. V dropped 4 bases and J dropped 2; count of bases not matched to a gene: 4.

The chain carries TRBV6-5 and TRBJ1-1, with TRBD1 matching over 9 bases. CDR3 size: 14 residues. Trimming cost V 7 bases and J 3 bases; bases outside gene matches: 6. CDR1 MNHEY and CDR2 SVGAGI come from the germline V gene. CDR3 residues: CASMTDRGHTEAFF. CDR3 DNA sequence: TGTGCCAGCATGACGGACAGGGGCCACACTGAAGCTTTCTTT.

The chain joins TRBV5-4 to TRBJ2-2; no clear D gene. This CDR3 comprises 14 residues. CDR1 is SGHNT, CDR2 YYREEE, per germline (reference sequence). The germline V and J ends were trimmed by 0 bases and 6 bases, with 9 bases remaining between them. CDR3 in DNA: TGTGCCAGCAGCTTGGCCCGGATCCCCGGGGAGCTGTTTTTT. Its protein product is CASSLARIPGELFF.

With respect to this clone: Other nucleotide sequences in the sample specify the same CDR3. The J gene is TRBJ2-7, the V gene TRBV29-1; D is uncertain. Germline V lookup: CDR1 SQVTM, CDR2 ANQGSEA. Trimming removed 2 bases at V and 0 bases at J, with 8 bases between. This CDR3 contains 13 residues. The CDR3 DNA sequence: TGCAGCGTTGAAACCGGCAGCTCCTACGAGCAGTACTTC. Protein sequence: CSVETGSSYEQYF.

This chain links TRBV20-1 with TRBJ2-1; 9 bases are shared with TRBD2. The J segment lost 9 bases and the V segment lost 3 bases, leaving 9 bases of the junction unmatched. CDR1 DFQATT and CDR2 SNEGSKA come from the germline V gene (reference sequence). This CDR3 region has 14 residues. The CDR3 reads CSASTGTSKGEQFF. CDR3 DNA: TGCAGTGCTAGTACCGGGACTAGCAAGGGTGAGCAGTTCTTC.

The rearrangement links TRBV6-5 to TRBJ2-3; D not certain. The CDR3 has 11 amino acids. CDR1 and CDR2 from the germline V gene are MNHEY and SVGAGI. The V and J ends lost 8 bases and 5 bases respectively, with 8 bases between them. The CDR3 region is CASRREDTQYF. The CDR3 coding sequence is TGTGCCAGCCGCCGTGAAGATACGCAGTATTTT.

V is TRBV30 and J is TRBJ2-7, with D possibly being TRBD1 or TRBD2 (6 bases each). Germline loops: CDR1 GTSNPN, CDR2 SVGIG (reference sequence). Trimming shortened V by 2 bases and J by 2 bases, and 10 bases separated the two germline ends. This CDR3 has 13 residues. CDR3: CAWSRGTPYEQYF. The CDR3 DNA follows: TGTGCCTGGAGTAGGGGGACTCCCTACGAGCAGTACTTC.

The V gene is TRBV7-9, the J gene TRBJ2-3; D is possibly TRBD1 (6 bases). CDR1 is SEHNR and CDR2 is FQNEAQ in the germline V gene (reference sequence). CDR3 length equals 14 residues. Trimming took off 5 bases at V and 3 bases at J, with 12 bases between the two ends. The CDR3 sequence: CASSRTGRTDTQYF. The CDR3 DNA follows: TGTGCCAGCAGCCGAACAGGGCGGACAGATACGCAGTATTTT.

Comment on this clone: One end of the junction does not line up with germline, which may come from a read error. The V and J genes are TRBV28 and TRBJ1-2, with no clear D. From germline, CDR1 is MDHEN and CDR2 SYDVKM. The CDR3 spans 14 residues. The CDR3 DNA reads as TGTGCCAGCATGACGACATTGAGAATCCTTTACTGGGGCTTC. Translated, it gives CASMTTLRILYWGF.

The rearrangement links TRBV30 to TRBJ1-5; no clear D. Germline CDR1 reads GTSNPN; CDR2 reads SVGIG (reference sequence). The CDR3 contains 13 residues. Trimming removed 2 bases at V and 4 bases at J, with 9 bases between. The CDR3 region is CAWSNLRNQPQHF. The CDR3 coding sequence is TGTGCCTGGAGTAATTTAAGGAATCAGCCCCAGCATTTT.

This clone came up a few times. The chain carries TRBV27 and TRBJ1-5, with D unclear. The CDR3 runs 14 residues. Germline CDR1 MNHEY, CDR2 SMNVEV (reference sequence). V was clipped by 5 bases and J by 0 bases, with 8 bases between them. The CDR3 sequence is CASSEAASNQPQHF. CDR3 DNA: TGTGCCAGCAGTGAAGCGGCTAGCAATCAGCCCCAGCATTTT.

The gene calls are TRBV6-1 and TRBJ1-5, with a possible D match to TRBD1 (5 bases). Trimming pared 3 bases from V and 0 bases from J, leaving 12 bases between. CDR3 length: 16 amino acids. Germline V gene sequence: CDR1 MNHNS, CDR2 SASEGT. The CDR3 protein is CASSDLTAYSNQPQHF. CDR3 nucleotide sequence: TGTGCCAGCAGTGATCTGACAGCTTATAGCAATCAGCCCCAGCATTTT.

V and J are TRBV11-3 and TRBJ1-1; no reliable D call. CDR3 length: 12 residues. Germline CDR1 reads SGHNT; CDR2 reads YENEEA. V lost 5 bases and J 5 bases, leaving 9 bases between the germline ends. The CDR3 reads CASSKGGTEAFF. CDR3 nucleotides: TGTGCCAGCAGCAAGGGTGGGACTGAAGCTTTCTTT.

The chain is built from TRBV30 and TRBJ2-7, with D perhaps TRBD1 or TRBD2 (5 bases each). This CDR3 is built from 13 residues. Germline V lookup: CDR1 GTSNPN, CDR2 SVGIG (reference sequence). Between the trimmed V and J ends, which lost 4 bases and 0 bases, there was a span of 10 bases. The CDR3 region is CAWTWGSSYEQYF. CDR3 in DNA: TGTGCCTGGACCTGGGGGAGCTCCTACGAGCAGTACTTC.